The source of this T cell receptor beta chain is a study of blood T cell repertoires in COVID-19. Clinical history reported by participants formed the basis on which cohorts were assigned. CDR1 is SGHTA and CDR2 is FQGNSA in the germline V gene. Trimming pared 3 bases from V and 5 bases from J, leaving 16 bases between. The CDR3 spans 15 residues. In the original analysis: Reference gene primer amplification gave nucleated cell count estimates. Clones were sequenced by immunoSEQ multiplex PCR, and TCRdb holds only the in-frame ones, with some missing. The D gene and trimming were derived from the DNA, and the V and J assignments and clone size from that table. The data contain hundreds of thousands of clones, around nine tenths of them seen just once; the ten biggest clones take up 6% to 7%. This clone was observed many times.

The sequence came from a woman between 40 and 50 years old who had recovered from COVID-19. Sequencing was performed on PBMCs or T cells enriched from blood (not recorded which). This chain links TRBV7-2 with TRBJ1-2; no reliable D call. The CDR3 loop is CASSFFTPSGYGYTF. The CDR3, as DNA: TGTGCCAGCAGCTTTTTCACCCCATCGGGTTATGGCTACACCTTC.